The 7 T cell receptor beta chains below all came from one sample that was sequenced in a study of OX40 agonist ivuxolimab in advanced cancers. Profiled with immunoSEQ multiplex PCR; TCRdb holds only in-frame clones, not every one. In the table there are 60,000 to 75,000 clones, 86% of which are singletons. The sequencing used CD4+ or CD8+ T cells sorted from blood, collected in a trial of the OX40 agonist ivuxolimab. The receptor source for this set is an adult with an advanced solid tumor such as melanoma, head and neck, liver or kidney cancer.

The V and J genes are TRBV6-5 and TRBJ2-2, with D possibly TRBD1 on 5 matching bases. V lost 5 bases to trimming and J lost 5 bases, with 9 bases between them. Germline V gives CDR1 MNHEY, CDR2 SVGAGI. This CDR3 has 13 residues. CDR3 protein: CASSRRQTGELFF. In DNA, the CDR3 is TGTGCCAGCAGTCGAAGACAGACCGGGGAGCTGTTTTTT.

This chain joins TRBV2 and TRBJ1-5; D remains ambiguous. Trimming left V 2 bases short and J 12 bases short, with 11 bases between. The CDR3 totals 12 residues. CDR1 and CDR2 (germline): SNHLY, FYNNEI. The DNA for the CDR3 is TGTGCCAGCAGTGAAAGGGTTGGACTCCAGCATTTT. It is translated as CASSERVGLQHF.

This clone was recorded only once. V and J are TRBV6-5 and TRBJ1-1; D call uncertain. Germline CDR1 reads MNHEY; CDR2 reads SVGAGI. CDR3 size: 15 residues. With 1 base removed from V and 1 base from J, the gap between germline ends came to 10 bases. The CDR3 reads CASSYFSDGNTEAFF. As DNA, the CDR3 is TGTGCCAGCAGTTACTTTTCGGACGGGAACACTGAAGCTTTCTTT.

The CDR3 region is CAWSYIGGRGTEAFF. The CDR3 DNA reads TGTGCCTGGAGTTATATAGGGGGACGCGGCACTGAAGCTTTCTTT. V gene TRBV30 combines with J gene TRBJ1-1, with TRBD1 as a possible D gene (6 bases). The length of the CDR3 is 15 residues. The germline CDR1 and CDR2 sequences are GTSNPN and SVGIG (reference sequence). V lost 2 bases and J lost 4, with 17 bases in between.

The CDR3 sequence is CASSDKRRHEKLFF. The CDR3 nucleotides read TGTGCCAGCAGTGACAAAAGAAGACATGAAAAACTGTTTTTT. V is TRBV2 and J is TRBJ1-4, with D uncertain. This CDR3 comprises 14 residues. The germline CDR1 and CDR2 sequences are SNHLY and FYNNEI. The ends were cut back, 3 bases at V and 6 bases at J, with 11 bases in the middle.

The chain recombines TRBV19 with TRBJ1-4, with D hard to call. Deletions cut 3 bases from V and 8 bases from J, with 7 bases between. The CDR3 has 12 amino acids. In germline, CDR1 is LNHDA, CDR2 SQIVND (reference sequence). CDR3 amino acids: CASSIGREKLFF. The CDR3 region has the DNA TGTGCCAGTAGTATCGGCCGGGAAAAACTGTTTTTT.

J is TRBJ1-4 and V is TRBV5-1; TRBD1 agrees at 8 bases. This CDR3 spans 15 amino acids. Germline V gene data show CDR1 as SGHRS and CDR2 as YFSETQ. With V trimmed by 3 bases and J by 5 bases, 6 bases remained unmatched. CDR3 sequence (DNA): TGCGCCAGCAGCTGGATGGGACAGGAAAATGAAAAACTGTTTTTT. This encodes CASSWMGQENEKLFF.